Below are 31 T cell receptor beta chains sequenced from a single sample in a study of blood T cell repertoires in COVID-19. Here immunoSEQ multiplex PCR was the method, and the copy in TCRdb shows in-frame clones only, minus some. The data hold 200,000 to 300,000 clones, with around 90% observed a single time. The specimen was peripheral blood. These receptor sequences come from a woman aged 40 to 50 with acute or convalescent COVID-19.

The chain links TRBV10-1 to TRBJ1-4; TRBD1 matches at 10 bases. Trimming at V came to 0 bases and at J to 8 bases, leaving 6 bases not matched to a gene. This CDR3 region has 16 residues. CDR1 and CDR2 (germline): WNHNN, SYGVQD (reference sequence). The CDR3 here is CASSESSGTGEEKLFF. CDR3 DNA: TGCGCCAGCAGTGAGTCCTCCGGGACAGGGGAGGAAAAACTGTTTTTT.

V and J are TRBV5-1 and TRBJ1-4; D unclear. V lost 1 base, J lost 0 bases, and 4 bases lay in between. There are 14 residues in the CDR3. The germline V gene has CDR1 SGHRS and CDR2 YFSETQ. CDR3 sequence: CASSLTSTNEKLFF. CDR3 nucleotide sequence: TGCGCCAGCAGCTTGACTTCAACTAATGAAAAACTGTTTTTT.

The rearrangement uses TRBV6-5 and TRBJ2-1, with 7 positions matching TRBD2. This CDR3 has 16 residues. After removal of 2 bases from V and 8 bases from J, the junction contained 12 bases not matched to a gene. Germline-derived CDR1 and CDR2 are MNHEY and SVGAGI. CDR3 DNA sequence: TGTGCCAGCAGTTACGAAGTCTGGGGGGGACTACATGAGCAGTTCTTC. Translated, it gives CASSYEVWGGLHEQFF.

In DNA form, the CDR3 reads TGTGCCAGCAGCTTGGGGGCAGGGATATCTGGAAACACCATATATTTT. Amino acid sequence: CASSLGAGISGNTIYF. V is TRBV5-4 and J is TRBJ1-3; D is possibly TRBD1 (5 bases). Trimming left V 0 bases short and J 1 base short, with 11 bases between. Per germline, CDR1 SGHNT and CDR2 YYREEE (reference sequence). This CDR3 spans 16 amino acids. The whole variable domain, remainder taken from reference TRBV5-4 and TRBJ1-3, is ETGVTQSPTHLIKTRGQQVTLRCSSQSGHNTVSWYQQALGQGPQFIFQYYREEENGRGNFPPRFSGLQFPNYSSELNVNALELDDSALYLCASSLGAGISGNTIYFGEGSWLTVV.

This chain connects TRBV7-9 to TRBJ2-5, with no clear D. This CDR3 is 16 amino acids long. The germline V gene has CDR1 SEHNR and CDR2 FQNEAQ (reference sequence). Trimming stripped 1 base from V and 0 bases from J, with 12 bases between. In nucleotides, the CDR3 is TGTGCCAGCAGCTTAGGCTTATGGGCTAACCAAGAGACCCAGTACTTC. Translating gives CASSLGLWANQETQYF.

The chain carries TRBV21-1 and TRBJ1-2; TRBD1 reflects the table's D call only, with no check against the DNA. TRBV21-1 is labeled a pseudogene. The CDR3 loop spans 19 amino acids. The CDR3 sequence: CASSKAVRDRDPLNYGYTF. DNA for the CDR3: TGTGCCAGCAGCAAAGCGGTCCGGGACAGGGACCCTCTTAACTATGGCTACACCTTC.

The chain has TRBV19 and TRBJ2-6; weak D call: TRBD1 (6 bases). V was pared by 3 bases and J by 4 bases, with 19 bases between. The CDR3 covers 18 residues. From germline, CDR1 is LNHDA and CDR2 SQIVND (reference sequence). In DNA form, the CDR3 reads TGTGCCAGTAGTATCACACAGGGCCCCTGGGGGGGGGCCAACGTCCTGACTTTC. This translates into CASSITQGPWGGANVLTF.

V is TRBV7-2 and J is TRBJ2-5; possible D gene TRBD2, 7 bases. Germline CDR1 is SGHTA and CDR2 is FQGNSA. The CDR3 is made up of 16 amino acids. Trimming cost V 0 bases and J 2 bases, with 13 bases left between them. The CDR3, as DNA: TGTGCCAGCAGCTTAGCCCGGACTAGGGGGCAAGAGACCCAGTACTTC. It encodes CASSLARTRGQETQYF.

This clone was observed a few times. The CDR3 DNA is TGCGCCAGCAGCTTAACGTCCCGGGACAGCCTTTCACCCCTCCACTTT. The encoded protein is CASSLTSRDSLSPLHF. This chain uses TRBV5-1 with TRBJ1-6, with 7 bases identical to TRBD1. V lost 2 bases, J lost 9 bases, and 11 bases stayed unmatched. The germline V gene has CDR1 SGHRS and CDR2 YFSETQ. This CDR3 spans 16 amino acids.

This chain joins TRBV24-1 and TRBJ1-2; D might be TRBD1 (5 bases). This CDR3 is built from 12 residues. CDR1 and CDR2 (germline): KGHDR, SFDVKD. Trimming took off 5 bases at V and 7 bases at J, with 10 bases between the two ends. The DNA of the CDR3 is TGTGCCACCAGTGGGGGGGTGAGTGGCTACACCTTC. Translation gives CATSGGVSGYTF.

This chain connects TRBV10-1 to TRBJ2-1, with TRBD1 as a possible D gene (6 bases). The CDR3 is 15 amino acids. The V end was cut by 2 bases, the J end by 0 bases, with 8 bases between. Per the germline V gene, CDR1 is WNHNN and CDR2 is SYGVQD (reference sequence). The CDR3 coding sequence is TGCGCCAGCAGTGAGGACAGGAGCTCCTACAATGAGCAGTTCTTC. Amino acids: CASSEDRSSYNEQFF.

V gene TRBV30 combines with J gene TRBJ2-1; perhaps TRBD2 as D (5 bases). This CDR3 spans 14 amino acids. Germline V gene sequence: CDR1 GTSNPN, CDR2 SVGIG (reference sequence). With 0 bases removed from V and 6 bases from J, the gap between germline ends came to 12 bases. CDR3 sequence: CAWSVGASTNEQFF. The CDR3 nucleotides are TGTGCCTGGAGTGTGGGAGCAAGTACCAATGAGCAGTTCTTC.

The rearrangement joins TRBV7-8 to TRBJ1-2; D is unclear. V lost 1 base and J lost 6, with 24 bases in between. Germline V lookup: CDR1 SGHVS, CDR2 FQNEAQ. This CDR3 is 18 amino acids long. CDR3 amino acids: CASSLGFRRGPRLDGYTF. In DNA form, the CDR3 reads TGTGCCAGCAGCTTAGGGTTCCGCAGAGGGCCCCGACTGGATGGCTACACCTTC.

The V call is TRBV12-3 or TRBV12-4, the J call TRBJ1-1, with D maybe TRBD1 (5 bases). This CDR3 is built from 11 residues. The V gene lost 6 bases and the J gene lost 9 bases, with 11 bases spanning the gap. The CDR3 region has the DNA TGTGCCAGCAGCCCGGGGGGGAAAGCTTTCTTT. It translates to CASSPGGKAFF.

The chain recombines TRBV5-1 with TRBJ2-2; 9 bases map to TRBD2. CDR1 and CDR2 (germline): SGHRS, YFSETQ. Unmatched junction bases numbered 3, after V lost 4 bases and J lost 2 bases. The CDR3 covers 15 residues. CDR3 loop: CASSVSGGNTGELFF. As DNA, the CDR3 is TGCGCCAGCAGCGTTAGCGGGGGAAACACCGGGGAGCTGTTTTTT. The full variable domain, in which reference TRBV5-1 and TRBJ2-2 provide the parts outside the CDR3, is KAGVTQTPRYLIKTRGQQVTLSCSPISGHRSVSWYQQTPGQGLQFLFEYFSETQRNKGNFPGRFSGRQFSNSRSEMNVSTLELGDSALYLCASSVSGGNTGELFFGEGSRLTVL.

The rearrangement joins TRBV19 to TRBJ2-2; a possible D gene is TRBD2 (5 bases). CDR1 is LNHDA and CDR2 is SQIVND in the germline V gene (reference sequence). Deletions cut 9 bases from V and 5 bases from J, with 16 bases between. The CDR3 spans 14 residues. The CDR3 loop reads CASSLVGVTGELFF. The CDR3 DNA follows: TGTGCCAGCAGCCTTGTCGGGGTTACCGGGGAGCTGTTTTTT.

The rearrangement links TRBV5-4 to TRBJ2-3; 14 bases line up with TRBD2. The ends lost 4 bases at V and 9 bases at J; junction bases unmatched: 10. Looked up from germline, CDR1 is SGHNT and CDR2 is YYREEE (reference sequence). This CDR3 is 16 amino acids long. The CDR3: CASSPRTSGGLPTQYF. The CDR3 DNA reads TGTGCCAGCAGCCCACGGACTAGCGGGGGGCTACCCACGCAGTATTTT.

The J gene is TRBJ2-2, the V gene TRBV6-5, with 8 bases identical to TRBD2. Germline V lookup: CDR1 MNHEY, CDR2 SVGAGI. This CDR3 contains 15 residues. Trimming at V came to 4 bases and at J to 4 bases, leaving 5 bases not matched to a gene. CDR3 in DNA: TGTGCCAGCAGTTTCGGGGGGGCCGGCACCGGGGAGCTGTTTTTT. This gives the protein CASSFGGAGTGELFF.

The chain recombines TRBV6-1 with TRBJ2-1; the match to TRBD2 covers 13 bases. The CDR3 runs 16 residues. The junction had 4 bases not matched to a gene; V was cut back by 0 bases and J by 8 bases. Germline lookup yields CDR1 MNHNS and CDR2 SASEGT. The CDR3 loop is CASSEALGLAGYEQFF. The CDR3 DNA follows: TGTGCCAGCAGTGAAGCGCTGGGACTAGCGGGGTATGAGCAGTTCTTC.

V and J are TRBV24-1 and TRBJ2-3; D is perhaps TRBD2 (5 bases). V was clipped by 0 bases and J by 2 bases, with 14 bases between them. The CDR3 is 17 amino acids. Per germline, CDR1 KGHDR and CDR2 SFDVKD. CDR3 region: CATSDLRGGYPTDTQYF. The CDR3 DNA follows: TGTGCCACCAGTGATTTGCGAGGCGGGTATCCCACAGATACGCAGTATTTT.

The chain uses TRBV11-2 and TRBJ1-2; D gene uncertain. This CDR3 comprises 14 residues. Germline V lookup: CDR1 SGHAT, CDR2 FQNNGV. Trimming left V 3 bases short and J 5 bases short, with 13 bases between. In DNA form, the CDR3 reads TGTGCCAGCAGCTTGGACTCCGGACGGTATGGCTACACCTTC. It is translated as CASSLDSGRYGYTF.

This chain links TRBV19 with TRBJ2-3; tentative D call: TRBD1 (6 bases). V lost 3 bases and J lost 0, with 13 bases in between. This CDR3 has 16 residues. Per the germline V gene, CDR1 is LNHDA and CDR2 is SQIVND (reference sequence). The CDR3 loop reads CASSIWGPSSTDTQYF. CDR3 coding DNA: TGTGCCAGTAGTATTTGGGGGCCCTCTAGCACAGATACGCAGTATTTT.

The chain recombines TRBV3-1 (or the pseudogene TRBV3-2) with TRBJ2-2, with 11 bases that match TRBD2. CDR3 length: 19 amino acids. J gave up 1 base and V 0 bases, and 7 bases lay outside the gene matches. Germline values: CDR1 LGHDT, CDR2 YNNKEL (reference sequence). CDR3 residues: CASSQEKGLAGGNTGELFF. DNA of the CDR3: TGTGCCAGCAGCCAAGAAAAGGGGCTAGCGGGGGGGAACACCGGGGAGCTGTTTTTT.

This clone appeared a single time. The J gene is TRBJ2-7, the V gene TRBV11-2; 7 positions agree with TRBD1. The CDR3 consists of 14 residues. V shed 2 bases and J 3 bases; nucleotides not matched to a gene: 4. Germline V CDR1 and CDR2: SGHAT, FQNNGV. Here the CDR3 DNA reads TGTGCCAGCAGCTTATCAGGGGGACGCTACGAGCAGTACGTC. This sequence encodes CASSLSGGRYEQYV.

Written as DNA, the CDR3 is TGTGCCAGCAGCCAAGATCCTAGCGGGGGGGCGGGGGATACGCAGTATTTT. This encodes CASSQDPSGGAGDTQYF. The chain couples TRBV4-2 to TRBJ2-3; TRBD2 aligns across 12 bases. Germline-derived CDR1 and CDR2 are LGHNA and YNFKEQ. The junction had 7 bases not matched to a gene; V was cut back by 0 bases and J by 6 bases. This CDR3 contains 17 residues.

The chain uses TRBV7-8 and TRBJ1-5; D is possibly TRBD1 (6 bases). Between the trimmed V and J ends, which lost 6 bases and 3 bases, there was a span of 18 bases. CDR1 SGHVS and CDR2 FQNEAQ come from the germline V gene. The CDR3 consists of 16 residues. The CDR3 spells CASSPNSAGANQPQHF. The CDR3 DNA is TGTGCCAGCAGTCCAAACAGCGCAGGGGCCAATCAGCCCCAGCATTTT. Looking up the rest from reference TRBV7-8 and TRBJ1-5 gives the full variable domain: GAGVSQSPRYKVAKRGQDVALRCDPISGHVSLFWYQQALGQGPEFLTYFQNEAQLDKSGLPSDRFFAERPEGSVSTLKIQRTQQEDSAVYLCASSPNSAGANQPQHFGDGTRLSIL.

The genes are TRBV10-3 and TRBJ1-1; 7 nucleotides match TRBD1. Losses at the gene ends were 5 bases for V and 2 bases for J; bases not matched to a gene: 5. The CDR3 has 14 amino acids. Germline-derived CDR1 and CDR2 are ENHRY and SYGVKD. The DNA of the CDR3 is TGTGCCATCAGTCTACAGGGGCCAAACACTGAAGCTTTCTTT. Amino acids: CAISLQGPNTEAFF.

Only a few counts were recorded for this clone. This chain connects TRBV27 to TRBJ2-7, with TRBD2 matching 9 bases. V lost 7 bases and J lost 6; bases outside the gene matches: 10. This CDR3 has 14 amino acids. CDR1 is MNHEY, CDR2 SMNVEV, per germline (reference sequence). The CDR3 sequence: CASKALAGTGEQYV. The CDR3 nucleotides read TGTGCCAGCAAGGCCCTAGCGGGGACCGGCGAGCAGTACGTC.

The chain uses TRBV3-1 (or the pseudogene TRBV3-2) and TRBJ2-1, with TRBD2 matching over 8 bases. The V gene's germline CDR1 is LGHDT and CDR2 YNNKEL (reference sequence). Trimming removed 1 base from V and 5 bases from J; junction bases left unmatched: 7. The CDR3 spans 16 residues. In DNA form, the CDR3 reads TGTGCCAGCAGCCAAGTTCGAACTAGCGGAAACAATGAGCAGTTCTTC. Its protein is CASSQVRTSGNNEQFF.

V and J are TRBV30 and TRBJ2-5; 10 bases map to TRBD1. The CDR3 totals 16 residues. CDR1 and CDR2 (germline): GTSNPN, SVGIG (reference sequence). The J segment lost 1 base and the V segment lost 3 bases, leaving 8 bases of the junction unmatched. Written as DNA, the CDR3 is TGTGCCTGGAGCGACAGGGGGCGCGGTGGCCAAGAGACCCAGTACTTC. This codes for CAWSDRGRGGQETQYF.

The rearrangement uses TRBV7-3 and TRBJ2-3; D call uncertain. Germline loops: CDR1 SGHTA, CDR2 FQGTGA. The germline V and J ends were trimmed by 3 bases and 0 bases, with 7 bases remaining between them. This CDR3 region has 14 residues. DNA of the CDR3: TGTGCCAGCAGCTTTGCCAGAAGCACAGATACGCAGTATTTT. Encoded protein: CASSFARSTDTQYF.